Below are 25 T cell receptor beta chains sequenced from a single sample in a study of OX40 agonist ivuxolimab in advanced cancers. TCRdb keeps only in-frame clones here, not all; method: immunoSEQ multiplex PCR. The data contain about 58,000 clones, around four fifths of them singletons. Sequencing used CD4+ or CD8+ T cells sorted from blood, obtained in a trial of the OX40 agonist ivuxolimab. The source of these receptors is an adult with an advanced solid tumor such as melanoma, head and neck, liver or kidney cancer.

This chain connects TRBV2 to TRBJ1-6, with 9 bases fitting TRBD1. Germline V lookup: CDR1 SNHLY, CDR2 FYNNEI. V lost 5 bases to trimming and J lost 7 bases; unmatched junction nucleotides: 6. The CDR3 totals 15 residues. This CDR3 reads CASSRAGTGNSPLHF. The CDR3 DNA is TGTGCCAGCAGTCGAGCCGGGACAGGGAATTCACCCCTCCACTTT.

The chain is built from TRBV30 and TRBJ1-3, with 8 nucleotides matching TRBD1. Germline values: CDR1 GTSNPN, CDR2 SVGIG (reference sequence). This CDR3 has 13 residues. J lost 7 bases, V lost 5 bases, and 7 bases had no gene match. The CDR3: CAWPPTGGNTIYF. Written as DNA, the CDR3 is TGTGCCTGGCCGCCTACAGGGGGGAACACCATATATTTT.

This chain links TRBV4-1 with TRBJ2-5, with 8 nucleotides matching TRBD1. There are 13 residues in the CDR3. With V trimmed by 3 bases and J by 7 bases, 4 bases remained unmatched. The germline CDR1 and CDR2 sequences are MGHRA and YSYEKL. Here the CDR3 reads CASSQVTGGTQYF. In DNA, the CDR3 is TGCGCCAGCAGCCAGGTCACAGGGGGGACCCAGTACTTC.

This clone was observed a single time. The chain uses TRBV7-2 and TRBJ2-5, with D possibly being TRBD2 (6 bases). Trimming pared 5 bases from V and 4 bases from J, leaving 14 bases between. The CDR3 is 14 residues long. The germline V gene has CDR1 SGHTA and CDR2 FQGNSA. CDR3 loop: CASSPGGGRETQYF. The CDR3 DNA is TGTGCCAGCAGCCCTGGTGGGGGGAGAGAGACCCAGTACTTC.

V and J are TRBV2 and TRBJ1-4; maybe TRBD1 (5 bases). V gave up 2 bases and J gave up 0 bases, with 13 bases separating them. The CDR3 runs 17 residues. Looked up from germline, CDR1 is SNHLY and CDR2 is FYNNEI. CDR3 sequence: CASSEPGVRATNEKLFF. The CDR3 DNA sequence: TGTGCCAGCAGTGAACCGGGGGTTAGGGCAACTAATGAAAAACTGTTTTTT.

The genes are TRBV7-8 and TRBJ2-3, with D possibly matching TRBD2 (6 bases). CDR1 is SGHVS, CDR2 FQNEAQ, per germline. V was clipped by 1 base and J by 1 base, with 18 bases between them. The CDR3 runs to 18 residues. The CDR3 region has the DNA TGTGCCAGCAGCTTAGATGCCTCAGGGCCGGGGGGCACAGATACGCAGTATTTT. Translated, it gives CASSLDASGPGGTDTQYF. Looking up the rest from reference TRBV7-8 and TRBJ2-3 gives the full variable domain: GAGVSQSPRYKVAKRGQDVALRCDPISGHVSLFWYQQALGQGPEFLTYFQNEAQLDKSGLPSDRFFAERPEGSVSTLKIQRTQQEDSAVYLCASSLDASGPGGTDTQYFGPGTRLTVL.

V is TRBV9 and J is TRBJ2-5; D is unclear. The V end was cut by 0 bases, the J end by 1 base, with 4 bases between. The CDR3 runs 13 residues. CDR1 and CDR2 (germline): SGDLS, YYNGEE. The CDR3 loop reads CASSVAGQETQYF. The CDR3 nucleotides are TGTGCCAGCAGCGTAGCAGGCCAAGAGACCCAGTACTTC.

The chain links TRBV21-1 to TRBJ2-3; TRBD1, as called in the table, went unchecked against the DNA. TRBV21-1 is deemed a pseudogene. The CDR3 sequence is 18 residues long. The CDR3 DNA reads as TGTGCCAGCAGCCCAACCAGTTACAGGGTCCCTAGCACAGATACGCAGTATTTT. It codes for CASSPTSYRVPSTDTQYF.

This clone was observed a few times. The rearrangement uses TRBV19 and TRBJ2-7; tentatively, D is TRBD2 (7 bases). Germline V gene sequence: CDR1 LNHDA, CDR2 SQIVND (reference sequence). Trimming shortened V by 4 bases and J by 0 bases, and 10 bases separated the two germline ends. This CDR3 region has 14 residues. CDR3 in amino acids: CASSRGGLSYEQYF. CDR3 nucleotides: TGTGCCAGTAGTAGGGGGGGCCTCTCCTACGAGCAGTACTTC.

The rearrangement joins TRBV7-9 to TRBJ2-7; the D is unclear. Between the trimmed V and J ends, which lost 0 bases and 2 bases, there was a span of 8 bases. This CDR3 has 14 residues. Germline CDR1 SEHNR, CDR2 FQNEAQ (reference sequence). CDR3 protein: CASSLAGGTYEQYF. The DNA for the CDR3 is TGTGCCAGCAGCTTAGCCGGCGGAACCTACGAGCAGTACTTC.

The chain couples TRBV11-2 to TRBJ2-1; tentatively, D is TRBD2 (7 bases). Trimming removed 4 bases from V and 7 bases from J, with 20 bases in between. In germline, CDR1 is SGHAT, CDR2 FQNNGV. This CDR3 is built from 16 residues. The CDR3: CASSWGGGGAQNEQFF. DNA for the CDR3: TGTGCCAGCAGCTGGGGGGGCGGTGGGGCCCAGAATGAGCAGTTCTTC.

This chain's CDR3 is CAWSSGQLNTGELFF. DNA of the CDR3: TGTGCCTGGAGCTCCGGACAGCTTAACACCGGGGAGCTGTTTTTT. This sequence joins TRBV30 and TRBJ2-2; D is possibly TRBD1 (6 bases). The CDR3 runs 15 residues. Trimming removed 3 bases from V and 2 bases from J, with 13 bases in between. Germline assignment: CDR1 GTSNPN and CDR2 SVGIG (reference sequence).

This clone was picked up one time. The chain uses TRBV4-2 and TRBJ2-4, with 10 nucleotides matching TRBD2. This CDR3 is 14 amino acids long. CDR1 and CDR2 from the germline V gene are LGHNA and YNFKEQ. Losses at the gene ends were 1 base for V and 8 bases for J; bases not matched to a gene: 2. CDR3 region: CASSQVSGGDIQYF. The CDR3 coding sequence is TGTGCCAGCAGCCAAGTAAGCGGGGGGGACATTCAGTACTTC.

Turning to this clone: This sample also contains other DNA sequences that code for the same CDR3. The V gene is TRBV2, the J gene TRBJ1-1, with a tentative D call TRBD1 (5 bases). V lost 5 bases and J 2 bases, leaving 9 bases between the germline ends. Germline values: CDR1 SNHLY, CDR2 FYNNEI. CDR3 length equals 13 residues. The CDR3 DNA reads as TGTGCCAGCAGTCGACAGTTAAACACTGAAGCTTTCTTT. Protein product: CASSRQLNTEAFF.

This clone is medium-sized within its sample. This chain uses TRBV2 with TRBJ2-2; D tentatively reads TRBD1 or TRBD2 (5 bases each). CDR3 length equals 14 residues. Deletions cut 8 bases from V and 6 bases from J, with 16 bases between. The germline CDR1 and CDR2 sequences are SNHLY and FYNNEI. The CDR3 DNA is TGTGCCAGCCGGGACGGCCAACTGTCCGGGGAGCTGTTTTTT. Protein sequence: CASRDGQLSGELFF.

V and J are TRBV13 and TRBJ2-7; the D gene is possibly TRBD1 (6 bases). The germline V gene encodes CDR1 PRHDT and CDR2 FYEKMQ (reference sequence). V was pared by 5 bases and J by 4 bases, with 12 bases between. The CDR3 consists of 13 residues. CDR3 region: CASSIWGQYEQYF. CDR3 bases: TGTGCCAGCAGCATCTGGGGGCAGTACGAGCAGTACTTC.

CDR3 sequence (DNA): TGTGCCAGCAGCTTAGTCACTGGGGCCAACGTCCTGACTTTC. Amino acids: CASSLVTGANVLTF. The chain combines TRBV11-3 with TRBJ2-6; no reliable D call. CDR1 and CDR2 (germline): SGHNT, YENEEA. The CDR3 contains 14 residues. Trimming pared 1 base from V and 2 bases from J, leaving 3 bases between.

This rearrangement joins TRBV2 to TRBJ2-7; tentatively, D is TRBD1 (6 bases). This CDR3 is built from 14 residues. Germline V gene lookup returns CDR1 SNHLY and CDR2 FYNNEI. The germline V and J ends were trimmed by 7 bases and 5 bases, with 18 bases remaining between them. In DNA, the CDR3 is TGTGCCAGCACACCTACAGGGCTAGTAAACGAGCAGTACTTC. This sequence encodes CASTPTGLVNEQYF.

V and J are TRBV6-1 and TRBJ1-5; no reliable D call. V lost 2 bases and J 3 bases, leaving 17 bases between the germline ends. Germline CDR1 reads MNHNS; CDR2 reads SASEGT. The CDR3 consists of 17 residues. The CDR3 spells CASSEIRGLGFNQPQHF. The CDR3 DNA is TGTGCCAGCAGTGAAATTAGAGGGCTGGGGTTCAATCAGCCCCAGCATTTT.

The chain uses TRBV6-5 and TRBJ1-6, with 7 bases that match TRBD1. CDR3 length equals 14 residues. Germline V gene lookup returns CDR1 MNHEY and CDR2 SVGAGI. V was clipped by 4 bases and J by 6 bases; unmatched bases: 3. CDR3 loop: CASSSRGGNSPLHF. The DNA of the CDR3 is TGTGCCAGCAGTTCCAGGGGGGGTAATTCACCCCTCCACTTT.

The chain is built from TRBV2 and TRBJ2-2; D might be TRBD1 or TRBD2, each matching 5 bases. Germline CDR1 and CDR2: SNHLY and FYNNEI. This CDR3 spans 15 amino acids. V lost 4 bases, J lost 5 bases, and 14 bases lay in between. This chain's CDR3 is CASSAGLAGTGELFF. CDR3 DNA sequence: TGTGCCAGCAGTGCGGGGCTTGCGGGTACCGGGGAGCTGTTTTTT. Using reference TRBV2 and TRBJ2-2 for the parts outside the CDR3, the full variable domain is EPEVTQTPSHQVTQMGQEVILRCVPISNHLYFYWYRQILGQKVEFLVSFYNNEISEKSEIFDDQFSVERPDGSNFTLKIRSTKLEDSAMYFCASSAGLAGTGELFFGEGSRLTVL.

The CDR3 DNA reads as TGCGCCAGCACTAGTCCCGGGGCAGATACGCAGTATTTT. It codes for CASTSPGADTQYF. The rearrangement uses TRBV10-2 and TRBJ2-3; tentative D call: TRBD2 (5 bases). Trimming cost V 7 bases and J 4 bases, with 12 bases left between them. The CDR3 totals 13 residues. The germline V gene encodes CDR1 WSHSY and CDR2 SAAADI.

V gene TRBV5-1 combines with J gene TRBJ1-2; D is undetermined. The CDR3 extends over 12 amino acids. The V gene's germline CDR1 is SGHRS and CDR2 YFSETQ. V lost 4 bases and J 2 bases, leaving 6 bases between the germline ends. The CDR3 nucleotides read TGCGCCAGCAGCGCCTTAAACTATGGCTACACCTTC. Amino acids: CASSALNYGYTF.

J is TRBJ2-3 and V is TRBV18; D not certain. Germline values: CDR1 KGHSH, CDR2 LQKENI. Trimming removed 2 bases at V and 5 bases at J, with 8 bases between. The CDR3 spans 13 residues. The CDR3 sequence is CASSPEVGDTQYF. In DNA, the CDR3 is TGTGCCAGCTCACCAGAGGTGGGAGATACGCAGTATTTT.

There are a few counts of this clone. The J gene is TRBJ2-5, the V gene TRBV11-1, with D perhaps matching TRBD1 or TRBD2 (5 bases each). The germline gives CDR1 SGHAT, CDR2 FQDESV (reference sequence). This CDR3 comprises 16 residues. Between the trimmed V and J ends, which lost 5 bases and 5 bases, there was a span of 21 bases. The CDR3 here is CASSGDVRVSLETQYF. CDR3 sequence (DNA): TGTGCCAGCAGCGGGGACGTCAGGGTCAGTCTGGAGACCCAGTACTTC.